This entry is about one T cell receptor (beta chain). Its cognate antigen is unknown. At baseline, cycle 4 day 1, and cycle 7 day 1, blood was sampled. Only in-frame clones appear in the TCRdb table, and some are missing; sequencing was by immunoSEQ multiplex PCR. In the table there are approximately 22,000 clones, 80% to 90% of which are singletons. The V end was cut by 6 bases, the J end by 0 bases, with 11 bases between. The CDR3 totals 14 residues. Per the germline V gene, CDR1 is LNHDA and CDR2 is SQIVND (reference sequence). The data derive from a study of OX40 agonist ivuxolimab in advanced cancers. Study-level findings and limits: Certain nonresponding patients likewise had low normalized T-cell clonal expansion.

This TCR came from an adult with an advanced solid tumor such as melanoma, head and neck, liver or kidney cancer. The chain carries TRBV19 and TRBJ1-1, with a possible D match to TRBD1 (6 bases). The sequencing here drew on CD4+ or CD8+ T cells sorted from blood, taken in a trial of the OX40 agonist ivuxolimab. The CDR3, as DNA: TGTGCCAGTAGCACAGGGATTCTGAACACTGAAGCTTTCTTT. Protein product: CASSTGILNTEAFF.